The clone carrying this TCR beta chain appeared a single time. This entry is derived from a study of Ad26.COV2.S vaccination and SARS-CoV-2 variants. The table came from immunoSEQ multiplex PCR; TCRdb's copy has only in-frame clones and leaves some out. The sample has under 250,000 clones; around nine tenths are singletons. Specified treatment: roughly 20 received Ad26.COV2.S at low or high dose, single or two shots; several received placebo; per-sample allocation not given. Sampling happened 63 days after the first vaccine or placebo injection. V was shortened by 0 bases and J by 8 bases, with 1 base between the two germline ends. The CDR3 loop spans 9 amino acids. CDR1 DFQATT and CDR2 SNEGSKA come from the germline V gene (reference sequence).

The chain combines TRBV20-1 with TRBJ1-2; D gene ambiguous. The TCR sequence derives from a person between 18 and 60 years old who received the Ad26.COV2.S COVID-19 vaccine or a placebo. The sequencing used peripheral blood, collected in a trial of Ad26.COV2.S vaccine versus placebo. CDR3 DNA: TGCAGTGCTAGAGACGGCTACACCTTC. This translates into CSARDGYTF.